This entry describes one T cell receptor (beta chain). Its antigen is currently not known. Base qualities are not provided; no much larger clone lies one nucleotide away. One collaborating source in Seattle enrolled patients while the patients were actively infected and followed the patients over time throughout the course of disease. The collaborating institutions used their own protocols to collect whole blood in K2EDTA tubes. Collaborator samples were shipped for TCRbeta analysis as frozen whole blood, isolated PBMCs, or DNA extracted from either sample type. The immunoSEQ Assay, a bias-controlled multiplex PCR, was used to amplify TCRbeta CDR3 regions from genomic DNA. The source study handled its data this way. Nucleated cell counts per sample were estimated from amplification of reference gene primers within the assay. To quantify the absolute abundance of each unique TCRbeta CDR3 rearrangement, sequence reads were collapsed and filtered. For each sample, productive Simpson clonality was calculated as the square root of Simpson's diversity index across productive rearrangements. TCRdb holds this immuneACCESS table with in-frame rearrangements only. Some clones are missing; in checked studies, unresolved V genes explain under half, and the rest has no known cause. That table furnishes V, J and clone size, whereas the DNA furnished D and trimming. The sample has hundreds of thousands of clones on record, around 87% of them singletons. The ten largest clonotypes hold about 6.9% of the sample.

This sample was taken from a study of blood T cell repertoires in COVID-19 (dated by TCRdb to 2018 to 2020). Broadly, across the study: Collaborator samples came from the United States, Italy and Spain and covered acute and convalescent phases of COVID-19. The material from the prospective study consisted of cDNA or gDNA derived from T cells, B-cell-depleted T cells, or PBMCs. The dataset comprised deeply sampled blood TCRbeta repertoires from subjects exposed to, actively infected with, or recovered from COVID-19. A freely available public database, intended as a resource for researchers studying the immune response to SARS-CoV-2, is where the repertoires were released. The samples were drawn from the first 160 participants of the ongoing ImmuneRACE study and from 950 to 1,500 subjects provided by 6 global collaborators. The sample metadata nearly always contained a de-identified subject ID, COVID-19 status, age in years and sex. Where HLA class I and class II types were available, the types were taken from metadata supplied by the sample provider, not from assay-based typing. The investigation overall reported the following: Clinical and demographic metadata were provided uncurated, with the amount varying by source and participant.

The CDR1 and CDR2 encoded by the germline V gene (reference sequence) are LNHNV and YYDKDF. The CDR3 goes from the cysteine to the phenylalanine over 15 residues. CDR3 DNA is the only sequence kept; it has 45 bases, read in frame from the first base. The trim is 2 bases for V and 9 bases for J, with a gap of 14 bases between the germline ends. Sequencing was done on a sample of peripheral blood. The source is a woman aged 45-60 years with COVID-19, enrolled during active disease. The rearrangement joined TRBV15 to TRBJ2-6; the D gene is perhaps TRBD1, from 6 matching bases. The DNA sequence is TGTGCCACCAGCAGACCGGCGCAGGGGATCAACGTCCTGACTTTC. This sequence encodes CATSRPAQGINVLTF.